The 16 T cell receptor beta chains listed next were all sequenced from one sample in a study of T cells in Graves' hyperthyroidism and ophthalmopathy. Using RNA transcripts as the source, TCR beta CDR3 regions were amplified. A set of HTBI primers served as the primers for a first-round RT-PCR of the TCR CDR3. One entry per CDR3 protein results from TCRdb running MiXCR on the multiplex PCR reads. The sample holds more than 500,000 distinct CDR3 sequences; about 46% are singletons and the top ten take about two fifths. The sequenced sample was peripheral blood or thyroid tissue (not recorded which). Receptors originate from an adult woman with Graves' disease, either hyperthyroidism or ophthalmopathy (not recorded which).

This clonotype came up a few times. J is TRBJ2-5 and V is TRBV29-1, with D perhaps TRBD2 (5 bases). CDR3 length equals 12 residues. V shed 4 bases and J shed 5 bases, with 11 bases lying between them. Germline CDR1 and CDR2: SQVTM and ANQGSEA. The CDR3 spells CSVVPGGETQYF. The CDR3, as DNA: TGCAGCGTTGTACCCGGCGGGGAGACCCAGTACTTC.

The chain combines TRBV20-1 with TRBJ2-7; D may match TRBD1 or TRBD2 (5 bases each). The V gene lost 2 bases and the J gene lost 9 bases, with 11 bases spanning the gap. This CDR3 spans 11 amino acids. CDR1 and CDR2 (germline): DFQATT, SNEGSKA (reference sequence). The CDR3 sequence: CSARLGTWQYF. The CDR3 nucleotides read TGCAGTGCTAGACTCGGGACGTGGCAGTACTTC.

As to this clonotype: A junction end diverges from the germline sequence, so it may reflect a read error. This sequence joins TRBV10-3 and TRBJ2-5, with D possibly TRBD2 on 6 matching bases. Germline CDR1 is ENHRY and CDR2 is SYGVKD. The CDR3 consists of 18 residues. In DNA form, the CDR3 reads TGTGCCAGCAGTCCTTACGACGGAGGGCGGGTTAGGGGAGAGACCCAGTACTTC. It codes for CASSPYDGGRVRGETQYF.

This clonotype showed up just once. The V call is TRBV29-1, the J call TRBJ2-5, with 9 nucleotides matching TRBD1. Germline V gives CDR1 SQVTM, CDR2 ANQGSEA. Trimming cost V 6 bases and J 0 bases; bases outside gene matches: 8. The CDR3 has 15 residues. CDR3 sequence reads: CSVAGDRDNQETQYF. CDR3 bases: TGCAGCGTCGCAGGGGACAGGGACAACCAAGAGACCCAGTACTTC. Supplemented by reference TRBV29-1 and TRBJ2-5, the full variable domain reads SAVISQKPSRDICQRGTSLTIQCQVDSQVTMMFWYRQQPGQSLTLIATANQGSEATYESGFVIDKFPISRPNLTFSTLTVSNMSPEDSSIYLCSVAGDRDNQETQYFGPGTRLLVL.

The CDR3: CASRQGGQFNQPQHF. DNA of the CDR3: TGTGCCAGCAGGCAGGGGGGACAGTTCAATCAGCCCCAGCATTTT. This rearrangement joins TRBV2 to TRBJ1-5; 7 bases are a match to TRBD1. V dropped 6 bases and J dropped 3; count of bases not matched to a gene: 8. The CDR3 totals 15 residues. Germline V gives CDR1 SNHLY, CDR2 FYNNEI. The full variable domain, completed using reference TRBV2 and TRBJ1-5, is EPEVTQTPSHQVTQMGQEVILRCVPISNHLYFYWYRQILGQKVEFLVSFYNNEISEKSEIFDDQFSVERPDGSNFTLKIRSTKLEDSAMYFCASRQGGQFNQPQHFGDGTRLSIL.

CDR3 sequence: CATSRQGVGEKLFF. For the CDR3, the DNA is TGTGCCACCAGCAGACAGGGGGTCGGAGAAAAACTGTTTTTT. The chain carries TRBV15 and TRBJ1-4; TRBD1 matches at 7 bases. The ends lost 2 bases at V and 8 bases at J; junction bases unmatched: 5. The CDR3 is 14 residues long. Germline V gene sequence: CDR1 LNHNV, CDR2 YYDKDF (reference sequence).

This clonotype was seen a few times. V gene TRBV29-1 combines with J gene TRBJ1-5; D is possibly TRBD1 (5 bases). The V gene's germline CDR1 is SQVTM and CDR2 ANQGSEA. Trimming shortened V by 1 base and J by 6 bases, and 10 bases separated the two germline ends. This CDR3 has 13 residues. The CDR3 protein is CSVEGGKGQPQHF. CDR3 in DNA: TGCAGCGTTGAAGGGGGGAAAGGTCAGCCCCAGCATTTT.

The chain's CDR3 is CSAGRQMNQPQHF. The CDR3 DNA reads as TGCAGTGCCGGGAGACAGATGAATCAGCCCCAGCATTTT. The chain couples TRBV20-1 to TRBJ1-5; the D gene is possibly TRBD1 (5 bases). The CDR3 is 13 residues long. Germline V lookup: CDR1 DFQATT, CDR2 SNEGSKA (reference sequence). The V and J ends lost 6 bases and 4 bases respectively, with 13 bases between them.

This chain uses TRBV6-1 with TRBJ1-1, with D perhaps TRBD1 (6 bases). CDR1 is MNHNS and CDR2 is SASEGT in the germline V gene. The CDR3 contains 15 residues. The V and J ends lost 0 bases and 4 bases respectively, with 12 bases between them. The CDR3 DNA follows: TGTGCCAGCAGTGAAGCGTGGGGGGCCCCCACTGAAGCTTTCTTT. This translates into CASSEAWGAPTEAFF.

This rearrangement joins TRBV29-1 to TRBJ2-5, with 7 bases matching TRBD2. CDR1 is SQVTM, CDR2 ANQGSEA, per germline. The junction had 15 bases not matched to a gene; V was cut back by 6 bases and J by 11 bases. The CDR3 is 13 amino acids. The CDR3 DNA sequence: TGCAGCGTCCAATCACGGGGGAGGGAGGCTCAGTACTTC. Translation gives CSVQSRGREAQYF.

This clonotype was detected ten times or more. This chain joins TRBV29-1 and TRBJ2-5; the match to TRBD1 covers 7 bases. V lost 8 bases and J lost 2; bases outside the gene matches: 8. This CDR3 has 13 amino acids. The germline V gene has CDR1 SQVTM and CDR2 ANQGSEA. The CDR3 nucleotides read TGCAGCTCACCCGGGACAGTTCAAGAGACCCAGTACTTC. This translates into CSSPGTVQETQYF.

The rearrangement uses TRBV4-1 and TRBJ1-2; TRBD1 agrees at 9 bases. Germline CDR1 reads MGHRA; CDR2 reads YSYEKL. This CDR3 comprises 14 residues. Losses at the gene ends were 6 bases for V and 3 bases for J; bases not matched to a gene: 5. The CDR3 spells CASSRTGDYYGYTF. CDR3 in DNA: TGCGCCAGCAGTCGGACAGGGGACTACTATGGCTACACCTTC.

This chain connects TRBV3-1 to TRBJ1-2; D possibly corresponds to TRBD1 (5 bases). Deletions cut 4 bases from V and 7 bases from J, with 10 bases between. The CDR3 length is 12 residues. Germline V gives CDR1 LGHDT, CDR2 YNNKEL (reference sequence). CDR3 coding DNA: TGTGCCAGCAGCCGGTGGGACGGTGGCTACACCTTC. It codes for CASSRWDGGYTF.

The gene calls are TRBV20-1 and TRBJ2-7, with D perhaps assigned TRBD1 or TRBD2 (6 bases each). The V gene lost 0 bases and the J gene lost 2 bases, with 14 bases spanning the gap. The germline V gene has CDR1 DFQATT and CDR2 SNEGSKA (reference sequence). The CDR3 runs 15 residues. As DNA, the CDR3 is TGCAGTGCTAGAGATCAGGGGCGGGGTACCTACGAGCAGTACTTC. This codes for CSARDQGRGTYEQYF.

The rearrangement joins TRBV19 to TRBJ1-5; no reliable D call. This CDR3 is 16 amino acids long. The V gene lost 3 bases and the J gene lost 0 bases, with 12 bases spanning the gap. Germline V gene lookup returns CDR1 LNHDA and CDR2 SQIVND (reference sequence). The CDR3 loop is CASSIGDSSSNQPQHF. DNA for the CDR3: TGTGCCAGTAGTATCGGAGATTCCTCTAGCAATCAGCCCCAGCATTTT. The variable domain in full, completed from reference TRBV19 and TRBJ1-5, reads DGGITQSPKYLFRKEGQNVTLSCEQNLNHDAMYWYRQDPGQGLRLIYYSQIVNDFQKGDIAEGYSVSREKKESFPLTVTSAQKNPTAFYLCASSIGDSSSNQPQHFGDGTRLSIL.

This clonotype was picked up many times. V and J are TRBV12-3 or TRBV12-4 and TRBJ2-2, with 9 bases lining up with TRBD2. The CDR3 consists of 14 residues. Unmatched junction bases numbered 2, after V lost 7 bases and J lost 2 bases. The CDR3 coding sequence is TGTGCCAGCACTAGCGGGGCAAACACCGGGGAGCTGTTTTTT. Encoded protein: CASTSGANTGELFF.